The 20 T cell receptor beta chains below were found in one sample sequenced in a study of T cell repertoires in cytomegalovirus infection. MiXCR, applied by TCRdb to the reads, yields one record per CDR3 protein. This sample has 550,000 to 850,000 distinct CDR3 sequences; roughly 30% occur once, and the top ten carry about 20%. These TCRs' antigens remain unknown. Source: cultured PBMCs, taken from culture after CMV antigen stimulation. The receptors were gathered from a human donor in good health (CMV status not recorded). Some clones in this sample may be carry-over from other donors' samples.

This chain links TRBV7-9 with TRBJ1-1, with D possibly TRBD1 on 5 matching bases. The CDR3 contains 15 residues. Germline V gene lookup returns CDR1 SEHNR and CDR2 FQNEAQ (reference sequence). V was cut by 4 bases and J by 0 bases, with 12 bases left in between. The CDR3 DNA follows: TGTGCCAGCAGCTATGATCTAGGGGTGAACACTGAAGCTTTCTTT. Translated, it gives CASSYDLGVNTEAFF.

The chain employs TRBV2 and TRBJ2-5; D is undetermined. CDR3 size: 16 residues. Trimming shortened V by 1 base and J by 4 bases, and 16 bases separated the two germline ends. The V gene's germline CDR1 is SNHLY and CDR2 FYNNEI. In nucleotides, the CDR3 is TGTGCCAGCAGTGAAGGTGGTAGCTGGATCGGAGAGACCCAGTACTTC. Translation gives CASSEGGSWIGETQYF.

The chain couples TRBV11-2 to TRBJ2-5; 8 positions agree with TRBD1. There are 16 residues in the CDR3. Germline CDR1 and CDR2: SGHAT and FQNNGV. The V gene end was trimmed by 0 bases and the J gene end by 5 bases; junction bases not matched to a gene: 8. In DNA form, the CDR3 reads TGTGCCAGCAGCTTAGAGGACAGGGTGAGAGTTGAGACCCAGTACTTC. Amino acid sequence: CASSLEDRVRVETQYF.

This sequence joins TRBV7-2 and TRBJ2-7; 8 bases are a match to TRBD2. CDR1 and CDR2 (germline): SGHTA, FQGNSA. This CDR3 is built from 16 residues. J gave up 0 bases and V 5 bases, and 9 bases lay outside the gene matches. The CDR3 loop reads CASSLRSTSASYEQYF. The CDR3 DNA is TGTGCCAGCAGCCTACGCTCGACTAGCGCCTCCTACGAGCAGTACTTC.

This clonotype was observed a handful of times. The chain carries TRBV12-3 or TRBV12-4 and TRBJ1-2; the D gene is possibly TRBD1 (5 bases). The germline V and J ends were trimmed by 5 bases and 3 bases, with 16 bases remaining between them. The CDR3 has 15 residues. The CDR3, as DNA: TGTGCCAGCAGTCCCCGACAGTCCTCGTACTATGGCTACACCTTC. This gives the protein CASSPRQSSYYGYTF.

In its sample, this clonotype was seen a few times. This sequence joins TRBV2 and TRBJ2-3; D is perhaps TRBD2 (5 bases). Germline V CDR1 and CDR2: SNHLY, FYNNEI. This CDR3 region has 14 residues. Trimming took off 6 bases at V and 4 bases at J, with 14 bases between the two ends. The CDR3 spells CASRLSGLADTQYF. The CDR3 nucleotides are TGTGCCAGCAGGCTGAGCGGCCTGGCAGATACGCAGTATTTT.

This CDR3 reads CASTPGLTYNEQFF. The CDR3 DNA follows: TGTGCCAGCACCCCGGGACTCACATACAATGAGCAGTTCTTC. The chain carries TRBV6-2 or TRBV6-3 and TRBJ2-1, with D maybe TRBD2 (6 bases). Germline CDR1 is MNHEY and CDR2 is SVGEGT. The CDR3 covers 14 residues. The V end lost 7 bases, the J end lost 4 bases, and 14 bases lay between the germline ends.

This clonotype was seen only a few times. As DNA, the CDR3 is TGCAGTGCTAGGGATAGCGGGGGAGCAGATACGCAGTATTTT. Protein sequence: CSARDSGGADTQYF. The chain recombines TRBV20-1 with TRBJ2-3, with 9 bases that match TRBD2. J gave up 4 bases and V 3 bases, and 5 bases lay outside the gene matches. Per the germline V gene, CDR1 is DFQATT and CDR2 is SNEGSKA (reference sequence). The CDR3 runs to 14 residues.

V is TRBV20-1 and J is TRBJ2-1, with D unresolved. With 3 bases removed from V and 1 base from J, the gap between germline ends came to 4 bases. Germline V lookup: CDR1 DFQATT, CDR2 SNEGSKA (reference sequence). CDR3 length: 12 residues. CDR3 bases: TGCAGTGCTAGGGCTTCCTACAATGAGCAGTTCTTC. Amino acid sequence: CSARASYNEQFF.

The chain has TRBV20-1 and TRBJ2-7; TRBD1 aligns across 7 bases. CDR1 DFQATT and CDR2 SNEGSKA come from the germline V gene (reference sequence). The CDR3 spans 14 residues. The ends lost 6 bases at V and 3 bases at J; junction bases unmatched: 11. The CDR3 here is CSALKLGTDYEQYF. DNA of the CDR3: TGCAGTGCCCTCAAGTTGGGGACAGACTACGAGCAGTACTTC.

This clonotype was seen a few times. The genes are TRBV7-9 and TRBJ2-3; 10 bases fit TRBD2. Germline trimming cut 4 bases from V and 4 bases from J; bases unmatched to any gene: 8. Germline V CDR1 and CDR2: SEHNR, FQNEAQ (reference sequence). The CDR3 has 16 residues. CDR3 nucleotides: TGTGCCAGCAGCTCCCTAGCGGGGGAAGAGCCAGATACGCAGTATTTT. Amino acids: CASSSLAGEEPDTQYF.

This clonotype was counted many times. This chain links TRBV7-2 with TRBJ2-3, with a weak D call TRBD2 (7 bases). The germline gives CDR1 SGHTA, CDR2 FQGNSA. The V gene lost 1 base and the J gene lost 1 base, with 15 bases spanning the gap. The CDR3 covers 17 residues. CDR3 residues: CASSLEGGRMGTDTQYF. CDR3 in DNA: TGTGCCAGCAGCTTAGAGGGGGGGCGGATGGGCACAGATACGCAGTATTTT.

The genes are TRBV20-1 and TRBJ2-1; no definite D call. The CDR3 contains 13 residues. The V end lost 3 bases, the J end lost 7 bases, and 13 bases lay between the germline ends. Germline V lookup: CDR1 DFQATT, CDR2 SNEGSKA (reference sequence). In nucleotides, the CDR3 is TGCAGTGCTAGGTTGGGGTATAAGAATGAGCAGTTCTTC. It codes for CSARLGYKNEQFF.

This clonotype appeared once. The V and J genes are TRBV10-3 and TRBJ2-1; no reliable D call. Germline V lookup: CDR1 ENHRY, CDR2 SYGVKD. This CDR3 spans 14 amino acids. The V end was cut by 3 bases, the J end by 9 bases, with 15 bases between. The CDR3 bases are TGTGCCATCAGTGATCTCAGTTTGGGCCGTGAGCAGTTCTTC. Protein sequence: CAISDLSLGREQFF.

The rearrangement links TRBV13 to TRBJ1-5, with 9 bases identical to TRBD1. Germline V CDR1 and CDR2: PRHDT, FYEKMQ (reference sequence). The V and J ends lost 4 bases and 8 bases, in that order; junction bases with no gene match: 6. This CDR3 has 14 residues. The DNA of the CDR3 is TGTGCCAGCAGCTCCGGACAGGGGCGCAAGCCCCAGCATTTT. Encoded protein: CASSSGQGRKPQHF. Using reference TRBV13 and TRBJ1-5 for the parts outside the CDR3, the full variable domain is AAGVIQSPRHLIKEKRETATLKCYPIPRHDTVYWYQQGPGQDPQFLISFYEKMQSDKGSIPDRFSAQQFSDYHSELNMSSLELGDSALYFCASSSGQGRKPQHFGDGTRLSIL.

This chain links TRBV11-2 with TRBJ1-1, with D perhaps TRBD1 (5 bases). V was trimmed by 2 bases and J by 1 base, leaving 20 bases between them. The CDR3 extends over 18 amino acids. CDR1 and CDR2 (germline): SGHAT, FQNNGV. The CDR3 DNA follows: TGTGCCAGCAGCTTATCGTATCGCGGGGGGAGTCGGAACACTGAAGCTTTCTTT. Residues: CASSLSYRGGSRNTEAFF. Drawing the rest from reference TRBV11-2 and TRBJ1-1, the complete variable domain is EAGVAQSPRYKIIEKRQSVAFWCNPISGHATLYWYQQILGQGPKLLIQFQNNGVVDDSQLPKDRFSAERLKGVDSTLKIQPAKLEDSAVYLCASSLSYRGGSRNTEAFFGQGTRLTVV.

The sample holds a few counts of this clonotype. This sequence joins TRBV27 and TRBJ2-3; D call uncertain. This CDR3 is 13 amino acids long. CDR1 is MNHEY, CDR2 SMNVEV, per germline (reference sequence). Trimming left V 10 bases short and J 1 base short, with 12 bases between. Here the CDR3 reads CATSGWGTDTQYF. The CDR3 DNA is TGTGCCACCTCAGGTTGGGGCACAGATACGCAGTATTTT.

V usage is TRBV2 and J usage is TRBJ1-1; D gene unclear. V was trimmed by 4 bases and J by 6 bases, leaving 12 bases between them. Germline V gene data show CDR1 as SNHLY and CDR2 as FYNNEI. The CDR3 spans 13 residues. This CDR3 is CASSVMGIAEAFF. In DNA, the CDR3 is TGTGCCAGCAGTGTGATGGGCATCGCTGAAGCTTTCTTT.

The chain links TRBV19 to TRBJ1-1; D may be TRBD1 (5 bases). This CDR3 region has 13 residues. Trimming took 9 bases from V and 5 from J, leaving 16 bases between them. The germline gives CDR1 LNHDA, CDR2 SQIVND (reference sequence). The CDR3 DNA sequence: TGTGCCAGCGGGGGGGGTATCGGGACTGAAGCTTTCTTT. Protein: CASGGGIGTEAFF.

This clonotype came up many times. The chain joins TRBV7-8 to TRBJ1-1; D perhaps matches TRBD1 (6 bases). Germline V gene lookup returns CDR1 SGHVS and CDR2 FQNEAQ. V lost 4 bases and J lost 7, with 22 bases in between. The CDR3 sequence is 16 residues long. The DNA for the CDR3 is TGTGCCAGCAGCTCATGGGGGCGGGGGGCGCAGAGTGAAGCTTTCTTT. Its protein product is CASSSWGRGAQSEAFF.